There are a few counts of the clone carrying this T cell receptor beta chain. Its specificity is unknown. Template material for TCR beta VDJ and CDR3 profiling consisted of genomic DNA. TCRdb re-called the reads through MiXCR, storing one row per CDR3 protein. The table records about 210,000 distinct CDR3 sequences, 30% to 40% of them present only once. The sample is drawn from a study of CD8+CD57+ T cells in acquired aplastic anemia. Study-level information: When averaged, DNA from sorted CD4+ and CD8+ cells came to 3.2 ug. Study findings and constraints: There were twenty-nine CD8+ CDR3 sequences that occurred in both patients and controls.

Trimming pared 4 bases from V and 8 bases from J, leaving 14 bases between. Germline values: CDR1 MNHEY, CDR2 SVGAGI. This CDR3 contains 13 residues. This clonotype was sampled from a human donor in good health, serving as a control. What was sequenced was sorted CD4+, CD8+, or CD8+CD57+ T cells (not recorded which) from PBMCs. V is TRBV6-5 and J is TRBJ1-2; no firm D call. The CDR3 protein is CASSLVSGRGYTF. The CDR3 DNA is TGTGCCAGCAGTTTGGTTTCGGGGAGAGGCTACACCTTC.